Following are 5 T cell receptor beta chains from one sample sequenced in a study of T cells in localized non-small cell lung cancer. Some clones are missing from TCRdb's copy, which holds only in-frame ones; the method was immunoSEQ multiplex PCR. The table lists 25,000 to 35,000 clones, roughly 87% of them singletons. The sequences come from peripheral blood mononuclear cells, collected before any cancer treatment. These receptors were taken from a woman aged 35-70 years with stage III lung adenocarcinoma.

J is TRBJ1-3 and V is TRBV4-2, with TRBD1 matching over 10 bases. With 1 base clipped from V and 2 bases from J, the junction kept 8 bases outside the gene matches. Germline CDR1 is LGHNA and CDR2 is YNFKEQ. There are 18 residues in the CDR3. The CDR3 here is CASSQGEGTGVPGNTIYF. CDR3 nucleotide sequence: TGTGCCAGCAGCCAAGGGGAGGGGACAGGGGTCCCTGGAAACACCATATATTTT.

This clone has a handful of counts. The chain joins TRBV6-5 to TRBJ2-7; TRBD2 aligns across 8 bases. After removal of 7 bases from V and 0 bases from J, the junction contained 8 bases not matched to a gene. Germline V gene data show CDR1 as MNHEY and CDR2 as SVGAGI. This CDR3 has 15 residues. CDR3 bases: TGTGCCAGCATCCTTAGCGGGGCCAGCTCCTACGAGCAGTACTTC. It translates to CASILSGASSYEQYF.

The rearrangement joins TRBV11-2 to TRBJ1-1, with D uncertain. The CDR3 loop spans 14 amino acids. Germline CDR1 reads SGHAT; CDR2 reads FQNNGV. V lost 2 bases and J 6 bases, leaving 13 bases between the germline ends. The CDR3 sequence is CASSLYQREAEAFF. The CDR3 nucleotides read TGTGCCAGCAGCTTATACCAGCGCGAGGCTGAAGCTTTCTTT. The complete variable domain, with remaining parts taken from reference TRBV11-2 and TRBJ1-1, reads EAGVAQSPRYKIIEKRQSVAFWCNPISGHATLYWYQQILGQGPKLLIQFQNNGVVDDSQLPKDRFSAERLKGVDSTLKIQPAKLEDSAVYLCASSLYQREAEAFFGQGTRLTVV.

This clone has a single count. V gene TRBV30 combines with J gene TRBJ2-3; D unresolved. Trimming left V 2 bases short and J 0 bases short, with 12 bases between. Germline CDR1 GTSNPN, CDR2 SVGIG (reference sequence). This CDR3 is built from 15 residues. CDR3 DNA: TGTGCCTGGAGTTCCAAAGGCGTAAGCACAGATACGCAGTATTTT. Translating it yields CAWSSKGVSTDTQYF.

This clone was recorded once. V and J are TRBV18 and TRBJ2-5; either TRBD1 or TRBD2 may supply D (5 bases each). The CDR3 length is 15 residues. Trimming took 3 bases from V and 4 from J, leaving 15 bases between them. Germline CDR1 is KGHSH and CDR2 is LQKENI. As DNA, the CDR3 is TGTGCCAGCTCACCGGGACCACATCTGCGAGAGACCCAGTACTTC. Translating gives CASSPGPHLRETQYF.